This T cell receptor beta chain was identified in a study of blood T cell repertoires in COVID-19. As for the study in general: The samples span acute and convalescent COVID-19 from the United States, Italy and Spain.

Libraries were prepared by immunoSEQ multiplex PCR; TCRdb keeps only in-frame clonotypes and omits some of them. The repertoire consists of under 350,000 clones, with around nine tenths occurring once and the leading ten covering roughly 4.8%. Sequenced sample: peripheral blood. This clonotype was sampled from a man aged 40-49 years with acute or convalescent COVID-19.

In DNA, the CDR3 is TGTGCCAGCAGCTTGGGGCCGGCGACCGGCGGGACTGAAGCTTTCTTT. Amino acids: CASSLGPATGGTEAFF. The chain combines TRBV5-4 with TRBJ1-1, with D unclear. V lost 0 bases, J lost 5 bases, and 17 bases lay in between. Germline assignment: CDR1 SGHNT and CDR2 YYREEE (reference sequence). CDR3 length: 16 amino acids.